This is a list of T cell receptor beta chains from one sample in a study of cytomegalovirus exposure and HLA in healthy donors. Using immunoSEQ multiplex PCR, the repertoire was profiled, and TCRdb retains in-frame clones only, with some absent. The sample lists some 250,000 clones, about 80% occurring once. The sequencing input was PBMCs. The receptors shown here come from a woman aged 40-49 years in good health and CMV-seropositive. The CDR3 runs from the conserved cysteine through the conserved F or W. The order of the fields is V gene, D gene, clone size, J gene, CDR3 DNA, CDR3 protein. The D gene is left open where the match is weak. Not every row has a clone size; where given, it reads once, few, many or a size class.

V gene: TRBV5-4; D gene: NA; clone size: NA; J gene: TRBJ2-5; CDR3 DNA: TGTGCCAGCAGCTTGCAACAGGGTAAAGAGACCCAGTACTTC; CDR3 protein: CASSLQQGKETQYF
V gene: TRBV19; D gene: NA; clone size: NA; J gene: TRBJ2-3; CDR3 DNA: TGTGCCAGTAGTATAGATCGGGAGGATACGCAGTATTTT; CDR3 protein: CASSIDREDTQYF
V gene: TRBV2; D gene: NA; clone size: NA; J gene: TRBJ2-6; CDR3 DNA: TGTGCCAGCAGTGGAGACTCTGGGGCCAACGTCCTGACTTTC; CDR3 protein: CASSGDSGANVLTF
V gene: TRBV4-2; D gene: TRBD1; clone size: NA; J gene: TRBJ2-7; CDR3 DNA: TGTGCCAGCAGCCAACACAGGGGGCGAGGGGCCTACGAGCAGTACTTC; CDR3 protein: CASSQHRGRGAYEQYF
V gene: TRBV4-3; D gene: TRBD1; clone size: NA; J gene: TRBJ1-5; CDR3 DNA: TGCGCCAGCAGCCCTAGTCAGGGGGTAAATCAGCCCCAGCATTTT; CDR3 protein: CASSPSQGVNQPQHF
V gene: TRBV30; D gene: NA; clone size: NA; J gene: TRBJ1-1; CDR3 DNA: TGTGCCTGGAGTGTGCACCGGGACACTGAAGCTTTCTTT; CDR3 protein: CAWSVHRDTEAFF
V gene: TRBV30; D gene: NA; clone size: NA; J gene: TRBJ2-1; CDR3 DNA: TGTGCCTGGAGTGAGGGGGTTACCTACAATGAGCAGTTCTTC; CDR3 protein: CAWSEGVTYNEQFF
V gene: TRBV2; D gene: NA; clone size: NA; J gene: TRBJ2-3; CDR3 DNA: TGTGCCAGCAGTTTCGGGGGGCGCGATACGCAGTATTTT; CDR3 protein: CASSFGGRDTQYF
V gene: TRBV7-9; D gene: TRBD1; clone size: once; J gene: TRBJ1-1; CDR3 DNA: TGTGCCAGCAGCCCCCGACAGGGGGCGAACACTGAAGCTTTCTTT; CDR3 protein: CASSPRQGANTEAFF
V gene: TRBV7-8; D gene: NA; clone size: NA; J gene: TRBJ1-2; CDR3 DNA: TGTGCCAGCAGCTTAAACATACGGTGGGGCGCACAGTATGGCTACACCTTC; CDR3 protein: CASSLNIRWGAQYGYTF
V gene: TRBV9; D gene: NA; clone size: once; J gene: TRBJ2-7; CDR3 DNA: TGTGCCAGCAGTGCCTTCCCAGACAGAGGCTACGAGCAGTACTTC; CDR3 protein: CASSAFPDRGYEQYF
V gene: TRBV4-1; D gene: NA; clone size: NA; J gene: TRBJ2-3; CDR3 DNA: TGCGCCAGCAGCCAACCGACTAGGCAAAGCACAGATACGCAGTATTTT; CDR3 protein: CASSQPTRQSTDTQYF
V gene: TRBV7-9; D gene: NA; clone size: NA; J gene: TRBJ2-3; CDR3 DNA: TGTGCCAGCAGCTTTGTAACACGCGGGGATACGCAGTATTTT; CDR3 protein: CASSFVTRGDTQYF
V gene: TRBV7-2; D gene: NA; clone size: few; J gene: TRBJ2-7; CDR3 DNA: TGTGCCAGCAGCCCCCGGGACATAGTGTACGAGCAGTACTTC; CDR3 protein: CASSPRDIVYEQYF
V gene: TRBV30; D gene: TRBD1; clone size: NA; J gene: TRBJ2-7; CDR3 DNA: TGTGCCTGGGGGACAGGGGTCTCCTACGAGCAGTACTTC; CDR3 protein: CAWGTGVSYEQYF
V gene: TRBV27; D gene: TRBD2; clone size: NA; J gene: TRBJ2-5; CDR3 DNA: TGTGCCAGCAGTGCCGGGACTAGCGGGAAGGAGACCCAGTACTTC; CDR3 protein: CASSAGTSGKETQYF
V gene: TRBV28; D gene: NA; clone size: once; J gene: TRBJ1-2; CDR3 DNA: TGTGCCAGCAGAGACAGTAACTATGGCTACACCTTC; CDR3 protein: CASRDSNYGYTF